Listed here are 15 T cell receptor beta chains from one sample, sequenced in a study of blood T cell repertoires in COVID-19. Assay used: immunoSEQ multiplex PCR; TCRdb lists only in-frame clones, some missing. The table has fewer than 60,000 clones, more than 90% seen once. What was sequenced was peripheral blood. The receptors originated from a human donor in a cohort sampled during active COVID-19.

This clone came up once. The CDR3 spells CASSQDGDYNEQFF. CDR3 coding DNA: TGCGCCAGCAGCCAAGATGGAGATTACAATGAGCAGTTCTTC. The chain carries TRBV4-1 and TRBJ2-1; no definite D call. The CDR3 runs to 14 residues. Trimming removed 0 bases at V and 4 bases at J, with 7 bases between. The germline gives CDR1 MGHRA, CDR2 YSYEKL.

The chain carries TRBV27 and TRBJ1-1; 10 positions match TRBD1. Germline V lookup: CDR1 MNHEY, CDR2 SMNVEV (reference sequence). The CDR3 totals 16 residues. J gave up 4 bases and V 5 bases, and 10 bases lay outside the gene matches. The CDR3: CASSPNPRTGGTEAFF. The DNA of the CDR3 is TGTGCCAGCAGTCCAAATCCGCGGACAGGGGGCACTGAAGCTTTCTTT.

The rearrangement joins TRBV27 to TRBJ2-2; possibly TRBD2 for D (6 bases). This CDR3 has 14 residues. V gave up 9 bases and J gave up 5 bases, with 16 bases separating them. Germline V CDR1 and CDR2: MNHEY, SMNVEV (reference sequence). CDR3 coding DNA: TGTGCCAGTTGTAGCGGAGGCGGGACCGGGGAGCTGTTTTTT. Protein product: CASCSGGGTGELFF.

CDR3 coding DNA: TGTGCCAGCAGCTTAGATATTTTCCATGACTTCTACGAGCAGTACGTC. This codes for CASSLDIFHDFYEQYV. The J gene is TRBJ2-7, the V gene TRBV7-9; D uncertain. Trimming stripped 1 base from V and 3 bases from J, with 16 bases between. The CDR3 loop spans 16 amino acids. CDR1 and CDR2 from the germline V gene are SEHNR and FQNEAQ (reference sequence).

The chain combines TRBV7-2 with TRBJ2-1, with TRBD2 matching 8 bases. Germline CDR1 SGHTA, CDR2 FQGNSA. V lost 6 bases to trimming and J lost 8 bases; unmatched junction nucleotides: 12. The CDR3 runs to 15 residues. CDR3 coding DNA: TGTGCCAGCAGTCGGAGCGGGAGCGGGGAATATGAGCAGTTCTTC. Its translation: CASSRSGSGEYEQFF. The variable domain in full, completed from reference TRBV7-2 and TRBJ2-1, reads GAGVSQSPSNKVTEKGKDVELRCDPISGHTALYWYRQSLGQGLEFLIYFQGNSAPDKSGLPSDRFSAERTGGSVSTLTIQRTQQEDSAVYLCASSRSGSGEYEQFFGPGTRLTVL.

The chain carries TRBV28 and TRBJ2-1, with 10 bases lining up with TRBD1. Per germline, CDR1 MDHEN and CDR2 SYDVKM. The J segment lost 5 bases and the V segment lost 4 bases, leaving 5 bases of the junction unmatched. The CDR3 loop spans 15 amino acids. Here the CDR3 reads CASSSRDRGNNEQFF. The CDR3, as DNA: TGTGCCAGCAGTTCCCGGGACAGGGGTAACAATGAGCAGTTCTTC.

CDR3 DNA: TGTGCCAGCAGCTTTAGCCCCTCGAACACCGGGGAGCTGTTTTTT. This translates into CASSFSPSNTGELFF. The chain has TRBV5-4 and TRBJ2-2; unclear D gene. Germline assignment: CDR1 SGHNT and CDR2 YYREEE (reference sequence). V was cut by 2 bases and J by 0 bases, with 8 bases left in between. The CDR3 consists of 15 residues.

The V call is TRBV7-3, the J call TRBJ2-5; D unresolved. Germline V CDR1 and CDR2: SGHTA, FQGTGA. Trimming took 0 bases from V and 3 from J, leaving 5 bases between them. The CDR3 sequence is 13 residues long. CDR3 loop: CASSLTEEETQYF. As DNA, the CDR3 is TGTGCCAGCAGCTTAACTGAGGAAGAGACCCAGTACTTC.

This clone was counted once. V usage is TRBV3-1 (or the pseudogene TRBV3-2) and J usage is TRBJ2-1; maybe TRBD1 (6 bases). V shed 4 bases and J shed 8 bases, with 15 bases lying between them. Germline V gives CDR1 LGHDT, CDR2 YNNKEL (reference sequence). The CDR3 totals 14 residues. The CDR3 is CASSRNLQGHEQFF. The CDR3 region has the DNA TGTGCCAGCAGCCGAAACTTACAGGGACATGAGCAGTTCTTC.

The J gene is TRBJ2-7, the V gene TRBV11-1; 9 bases line up with TRBD2. Losses at the gene ends were 3 bases for V and 2 bases for J; bases not matched to a gene: 2. The CDR3 consists of 14 residues. Germline V lookup: CDR1 SGHAT, CDR2 FQDESV (reference sequence). The CDR3 sequence: CASSFLAGPYEQYF. DNA for the CDR3: TGTGCCAGCAGCTTCCTAGCGGGACCCTACGAGCAGTACTTC.

The chain employs TRBV9 and TRBJ2-7, with unresolved D. V gave up 0 bases and J gave up 1 base, with 11 bases separating them. CDR1 SGDLS and CDR2 YYNGEE come from the germline V gene. The CDR3 is 15 residues long. The CDR3 coding sequence is TGTGCCAGCAGCGTAGGGCTAGATCGTTCCTACGAGCAGTACTTC. It translates to CASSVGLDRSYEQYF.

The V call is TRBV5-4, the J call TRBJ2-2, with 11 bases matching TRBD1. There are 18 residues in the CDR3. The V gene's germline CDR1 is SGHNT and CDR2 YYREEE (reference sequence). The ends lost 2 bases at V and 5 bases at J; junction bases unmatched: 11. Here the CDR3 reads CASSFPPRTGGGTGELFF. DNA for the CDR3: TGTGCCAGCAGCTTCCCGCCCAGGACAGGGGGCGGAACCGGGGAGCTGTTTTTT.

The V call is TRBV6-6, the J call TRBJ1-2, with TRBD1 matching over 10 bases. This CDR3 has 14 residues. V trimming: 5 bases; J trimming: 7 bases; junction bases outside the gene matches: 7. Germline CDR1 and CDR2: MNHNY and SVGAGI (reference sequence). The CDR3 loop is CASSVDRGPGGYTF. The CDR3 nucleotides are TGTGCCAGCAGTGTCGACAGGGGGCCCGGTGGCTACACCTTC.

The J gene is TRBJ2-5, the V gene TRBV7-8; D may be TRBD1 (6 bases). CDR1 and CDR2 from the germline V gene are SGHVS and FQNEAQ. V was cut by 6 bases and J by 2 bases, with 13 bases left in between. The CDR3 runs 14 residues. As DNA, the CDR3 is TGTGCCAGCAGTCCGGGACAACAGCAAGAGACCCAGTACTTC. Translated, it gives CASSPGQQQETQYF. Using reference TRBV7-8 and TRBJ2-5 for the parts outside the CDR3, the full variable domain is GAGVSQSPRYKVAKRGQDVALRCDPISGHVSLFWYQQALGQGPEFLTYFQNEAQLDKSGLPSDRFFAERPEGSVSTLKIQRTQQEDSAVYLCASSPGQQQETQYFGPGTRLLVL.

The V and J genes are TRBV18 and TRBJ2-7; perhaps TRBD2 as D (5 bases). Germline V CDR1 and CDR2: KGHSH, LQKENI. The CDR3 covers 14 residues. V shed 2 bases and J shed 7 bases, with 15 bases lying between them. The CDR3 DNA sequence: TGTGCCAGCTCACCAAGGGAGCAGAAGAAAGAGCAGTACTTC. Its translation: CASSPREQKKEQYF.